This T cell receptor (beta chain) was sequenced in a study of coeliac disease. With regard to this clone: Antigen specificity is unknown.

Study conclusions and caveats: Only 1 of 6 controls, but about 55% of the 18 coeliac samples, showed published gliadin-specific TRB sequences.

Method: immunoSEQ multiplex PCR; TCRdb's copy keeps in-frame clones and lacks some. Of some 1,700 clones listed, around 72% are singletons. This CDR3 region has 14 residues. The sequenced sample was lymphocytes from the gut lamina propria. The TCR comes from a human donor without celiac disease. The gene calls are TRBV21-1 and TRBJ2-4; TRBD1 reflects the table's D call only, with no check against the DNA. TRBV21-1 represents a pseudogene. CDR3: CASSKDRAKNIQYF. The CDR3 coding sequence is TGTGCCAGCAGCAAAGACAGGGCCAAAAACATTCAGTACTTC.